This T cell receptor beta chain originates from a study of blood T cell repertoires in COVID-19. For the study at large: Sources were T cells, B-cell-depleted T cells, or PBMCs; the material itself was cDNA or gDNA.

Per the authors' pipeline: Counts of nucleated cells, estimated from reference gene primer amplification, were obtained. Only in-frame clones appear in the TCRdb table, and some are missing; sequencing was by immunoSEQ multiplex PCR. V, J and clone size derive from that table, while D and trimming were established from the DNA sequence. The table includes 470,000 or so clones, 70% to 90% detected once. Between the trimmed V and J ends, which lost 1 base and 8 bases, there was a span of 15 bases. CDR1 and CDR2 (germline): LNHDA, SQIVND (reference sequence). The CDR3 contains 15 residues. This clone was seen more than once but under ten times.

The receptor was derived from a human donor in a cohort sampled during active COVID-19. The chain links TRBV19 to TRBJ2-1; the D gene is possibly TRBD2 (9 bases). Material for sequencing was peripheral blood. The CDR3 nucleotides read TGTGCCAGTAGTATAGGGCTAGCGGGACAGGATGAGCAGTTCTTC. It encodes CASSIGLAGQDEQFF. Supplemented by reference TRBV19 and TRBJ2-1, the full variable domain reads DGGITQSPKYLFRKEGQNVTLSCEQNLNHDAMYWYRQDPGQGLRLIYYSQIVNDFQKGDIAEGYSVSREKKESFPLTVTSAQKNPTAFYLCASSIGLAGQDEQFFGPGTRLTVL.